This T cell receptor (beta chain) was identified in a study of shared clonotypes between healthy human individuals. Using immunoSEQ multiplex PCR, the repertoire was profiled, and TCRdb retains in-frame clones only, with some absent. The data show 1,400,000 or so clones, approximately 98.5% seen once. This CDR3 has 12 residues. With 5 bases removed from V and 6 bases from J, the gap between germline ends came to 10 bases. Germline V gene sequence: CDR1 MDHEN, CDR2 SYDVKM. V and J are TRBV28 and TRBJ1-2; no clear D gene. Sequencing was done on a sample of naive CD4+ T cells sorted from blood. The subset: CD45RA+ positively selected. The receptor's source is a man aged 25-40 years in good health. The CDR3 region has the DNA TGTGCCAGCAGTACCCTACAGAATGGCTACACCTTC. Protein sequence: CASSTLQNGYTF.